A single sample gave rise to the 4 T cell receptor beta chains below, sequenced in a study of blood T cell repertoires in COVID-19. This table comes from immunoSEQ multiplex PCR, and its TCRdb copy is limited to in-frame clones, with some not included. Of about 160,000 clones in the sample, approximately 91% are singletons; the top ten hold around 2.1%. Material: peripheral blood. Receptors were obtained from a man between 18 and 29 years old with acute or convalescent COVID-19.

This sequence joins TRBV12-5 and TRBJ2-1; maybe TRBD1 (6 bases). Per the germline V gene, CDR1 is LGHNT and CDR2 is FRNRAP. The CDR3 totals 17 residues. V dropped 5 bases and J dropped 7 bases, with 24 bases sitting between them. The chain's CDR3 is CASGPILSAGAPNEQFF. The DNA of the CDR3 is TGTGCTAGTGGTCCGATTCTTTCGGCAGGGGCCCCGAATGAGCAGTTCTTC.

This clone was detected only once. This sequence joins TRBV4-1 and TRBJ1-1; D possibly corresponds to TRBD1 (6 bases). CDR1 and CDR2 (germline): MGHRA, YSYEKL. V was clipped by 1 base and J by 6 bases, with 12 bases between them. The CDR3 contains 14 residues. CDR3 residues: CASSQGGPESEAFF. CDR3 sequence (DNA): TGCGCCAGCAGCCAAGGGGGGCCCGAGTCTGAAGCTTTCTTT.

Concerning this clone itself: This specimen includes other DNA sequences encoding the same CDR3. This chain connects TRBV11-2 to TRBJ2-7, with unresolved D. Trimming pared 1 base from V and 0 bases from J, leaving 4 bases between. CDR1 and CDR2 (germline): SGHAT, FQNNGV. This CDR3 is 13 amino acids long. CDR3 in amino acids: CASSLAVSYEQYF. As DNA, the CDR3 is TGTGCCAGCAGCTTAGCAGTCTCCTACGAGCAGTACTTC.

CDR3 in DNA: TGTGCCAGCAGTTTATCACAGGGAGCGGATTCACCCCTCCACTTT. Translating gives CASSLSQGADSPLHF. The genes are TRBV6-5 and TRBJ1-6; tentative D call: TRBD1 (6 bases). Trimming removed 4 bases from V and 8 bases from J, with 15 bases in between. Germline loops: CDR1 MNHEY, CDR2 SVGAGI. The CDR3 sequence is 15 residues long.